Sequencing of this T cell receptor (beta chain) was carried out in a study of T cells in localized non-small cell lung cancer. Study-wide results and limits: An association was observed between higher blood T cell density and longer overall survival. In adjacent lung appeared a median around 59 of the top 100 tumor clones.

V was trimmed by 1 base and J by 1 base, leaving 10 bases between them. The CDR3 totals 15 residues. CDR1 and CDR2 (germline): LNHNV, YYDKDF (reference sequence). TCRdb's table, derived via immunoSEQ multiplex PCR, lists solely in-frame clones and lacks some. This sample carries approximately 12,000 clones, over 70% of them seen once, and the ten largest clones take approximately 20%. Turning to this clone: Its antigen is not known.

The TCR comes from an older male donor with stage I lung adenocarcinoma. Here the sequenced sample was peripheral blood, taken before any cancer treatment. The chain links TRBV15 to TRBJ1-1; weak D call: TRBD1 (5 bases). CDR3 sequence (DNA): TGTGCCACCAGCAGAGGCAGTGGGGGGAACACTGAAGCTTTCTTT. Translation gives CATSRGSGGNTEAFF. Together with reference TRBV15 and TRBJ1-1, the CDR3 gives the full variable domain: DAMVIQNPRYQVTQFGKPVTLSCSQTLNHNVMYWYQQKSSQAPKLLFHYYDKDFNNEADTPDNFQSRRPNTSFCFLDIRSPGLGDTAMYLCATSRGSGGNTEAFFGQGTRLTVV.